This TCR beta chain came from a study of blood T cells in healthy people across ages. The germline V gene has CDR1 SGDLS and CDR2 YYNGEE. The CDR3 runs 14 residues. About this clonotype: Antigen specificity is unknown.

Together with a sample-barcoded 5' primer, a J-beta primer mix was included in a second PCR lasting about 6 to 12 cycles. In TCRdb, the 5' RACE reads were re-called with MiXCR into one record per CDR3 protein. The sample has about 720,000 distinct CDR3 sequences, 22% seen once. Findings of the study overall: When set beside aged donors, long-lived donors presented more naive CD4+ cells and higher diversity.

The rearrangement uses TRBV9 and TRBJ2-3; 7 bases fit TRBD1. The DNA end favors TRBJ1-5, so the J call may be wrong. This clonotype was sampled from a man between 65 and 85 years old in good health. Sequencing was done on a sample of blood. CDR3 region: CASSVGQPTDTQHF. The DNA of the CDR3 is TGTGCCAGCAGCGTGGGACAGCCCACAGATACGCAGCATTTT.